Below are 28 T cell receptor beta chains sequenced from a single sample in a study of OX40 agonist ivuxolimab in advanced cancers. Libraries were prepared by immunoSEQ multiplex PCR; TCRdb keeps only in-frame clonotypes and omits some of them. The sample lists 87,000 or so clones; just under 90% were seen once. The sequenced sample was CD4+ or CD8+ T cells sorted from blood, obtained in a trial of the OX40 agonist ivuxolimab. These receptors were taken from an adult with an advanced solid tumor such as melanoma, head and neck, liver or kidney cancer.

The V gene is TRBV11-2, the J gene TRBJ2-3; the D gene is possibly TRBD2 (6 bases). Germline CDR1 is SGHAT and CDR2 is FQNNGV. The CDR3 totals 15 residues. The V and J ends lost 1 base and 3 bases respectively, with 11 bases between them. DNA of the CDR3: TGTGCCAGCAGCTTAGCGGGAGTAGGAACAGATACGCAGTATTTT. Translated: CASSLAGVGTDTQYF. Using reference TRBV11-2 and TRBJ2-3 for the parts outside the CDR3, the full variable domain is EAGVAQSPRYKIIEKRQSVAFWCNPISGHATLYWYQQILGQGPKLLIQFQNNGVVDDSQLPKDRFSAERLKGVDSTLKIQPAKLEDSAVYLCASSLAGVGTDTQYFGPGTRLTVL.

The rearrangement links TRBV7-2 to TRBJ1-2, with D perhaps TRBD1 (5 bases). CDR1 is SGHTA and CDR2 is FQGNSA in the germline V gene. CDR3 length equals 14 residues. V lost 1 base and J 3 bases, leaving 9 bases between the germline ends. CDR3 sequence: CASSLDGTDYGYTF. DNA for the CDR3: TGTGCCAGCAGCTTAGATGGGACGGACTATGGCTACACCTTC.

The genes are TRBV2 and TRBJ2-1; 9 bases are a match to TRBD2. The V and J ends lost 3 bases and 4 bases, in that order; junction bases with no gene match: 4. The CDR3 extends over 15 amino acids. From germline, CDR1 is SNHLY and CDR2 FYNNEI. The CDR3 sequence: CASSDRLAGYNEQFF. In nucleotides, the CDR3 is TGTGCCAGCAGTGACCGGCTAGCGGGGTACAATGAGCAGTTCTTC.

This clone has just a few counts. The chain combines TRBV7-9 with TRBJ1-1, with D possibly TRBD1 on 5 matching bases. CDR1 and CDR2 from the germline V gene are SEHNR and FQNEAQ (reference sequence). Between the trimmed V and J ends, which lost 5 bases and 5 bases, there was a span of 12 bases. The CDR3 contains 13 residues. CDR3 nucleotide sequence: TGTGCCAGCAGCCGCCGGGCAGGGACTGAAGCTTTCTTT. This codes for CASSRRAGTEAFF.

The genes are TRBV7-2 and TRBJ2-1, with 7 bases identical to TRBD1. In germline, CDR1 is SGHTA, CDR2 FQGNSA. Trimming cost V 6 bases and J 4 bases; bases outside gene matches: 9. This CDR3 region has 15 residues. In DNA, the CDR3 is TGTGCCAGCAGAGGGACAGTGGGAATGTACAATGAGCAGTTCTTC. It translates to CASRGTVGMYNEQFF.

The V and J genes are TRBV7-3 and TRBJ2-1; the D gene is possibly TRBD2 (7 bases). The CDR3 loop spans 17 amino acids. The ends were cut back, 2 bases at V and 5 bases at J, with 19 bases in the middle. Germline V lookup: CDR1 SGHTA, CDR2 FQGTGA. Here the CDR3 reads CASSLVGFRGADNEQFF. CDR3 DNA: TGTGCCAGCAGCTTAGTTGGCTTCCGGGGGGCGGACAATGAGCAGTTCTTC. The whole variable domain, remainder taken from reference TRBV7-3 and TRBJ2-1, is GAGVSQTPSNKVTEKGKYVELRCDPISGHTALYWYRQSLGQGPEFLIYFQGTGAADDSGLPNDRFFAVRPEGSVSTLKIQRTERGDSAVYLCASSLVGFRGADNEQFFGPGTRLTVL.

This chain connects TRBV25-1 to TRBJ2-3; the match to TRBD1 covers 7 bases. The CDR3 spans 15 residues. Germline V gene lookup returns CDR1 MGHDK and CDR2 SYGVNS. Trimming removed 2 bases from V and 3 bases from J; junction bases left unmatched: 5. The CDR3 here is CASSERRGLTDTQYF. The DNA for the CDR3 is TGTGCCAGCAGTGAACGCAGGGGGTTAACAGATACGCAGTATTTT.

The V gene is TRBV5-4, the J gene TRBJ2-7, with TRBD1 matching 9 bases. J was trimmed by 3 bases and V by 2 bases; bases with no gene match: 6. This CDR3 region has 15 residues. Germline CDR1 is SGHNT and CDR2 is YYREEE (reference sequence). The CDR3: CASSLPGQGSYEQYF. DNA of the CDR3: TGTGCCAGCAGCTTACCGGGACAGGGAAGCTACGAGCAGTACTTC. Full variable domain (outside the CDR3, taken from reference TRBV5-4 and TRBJ2-7): ETGVTQSPTHLIKTRGQQVTLRCSSQSGHNTVSWYQQALGQGPQFIFQYYREEENGRGNFPPRFSGLQFPNYSSELNVNALELDDSALYLCASSLPGQGSYEQYFGPGTRLTVT.

The J gene is TRBJ2-7, the V gene TRBV27; 7 bases are shared with TRBD1. The CDR3 is 16 amino acids. Germline lookup yields CDR1 MNHEY and CDR2 SMNVEV (reference sequence). Unmatched junction bases numbered 17, after V lost 6 bases and J lost 6 bases. CDR3 nucleotide sequence: TGTGCCAGCAGCCCCCGAGTCCAAACAGGGGTAGGCGAGCAGTACTTC. As protein: CASSPRVQTGVGEQYF.

This clone was seen just once. The J gene is TRBJ2-7, the V gene TRBV6-5, with TRBD2 identical over 9 bases. This CDR3 comprises 13 residues. The germline V gene has CDR1 MNHEY and CDR2 SVGAGI. Trimming took 7 bases from V and 4 from J; bases not matched to a gene: 5. The CDR3 nucleotides are TGTGCCAGCACTCCGGGACTAGCTTACGAGCAGTACTTC. Protein sequence: CASTPGLAYEQYF.

The CDR3 DNA is TGTGCCAGTACCTCGCCGAGACTAGCGGGCCACACAGATACGCAGTATTTT. The encoded protein is CASTSPRLAGHTDTQYF. The chain carries TRBV19 and TRBJ2-3; 10 bases map to TRBD2. This CDR3 spans 17 amino acids. The junction had 12 bases not matched to a gene; V was cut back by 7 bases and J by 2 bases. Per the germline V gene, CDR1 is LNHDA and CDR2 is SQIVND (reference sequence). Using reference TRBV19 and TRBJ2-3 for the parts outside the CDR3, the full variable domain is DGGITQSPKYLFRKEGQNVTLSCEQNLNHDAMYWYRQDPGQGLRLIYYSQIVNDFQKGDIAEGYSVSREKKESFPLTVTSAQKNPTAFYLCASTSPRLAGHTDTQYFGPGTRLTVL.

The chain employs TRBV7-3 and TRBJ2-2; weak D call: TRBD1 (5 bases). This CDR3 contains 15 residues. Germline V gene data show CDR1 as SGHTA and CDR2 as FQGTGA. The V end was cut by 5 bases, the J end by 0 bases, with 10 bases between. CDR3 DNA sequence: TGTGCCAGCAGCCTGACAGACGCGAACACCGGGGAGCTGTTTTTT. This translates into CASSLTDANTGELFF.

The V gene is TRBV9, the J gene TRBJ2-1; 8 bases are shared with TRBD2. The CDR3 is made up of 17 amino acids. In germline, CDR1 is SGDLS, CDR2 YYNGEE. Trimming took 2 bases from V and 5 from J; bases not matched to a gene: 12. The CDR3 DNA sequence: TGTGCCAGCAGCGTTTTTGTTGGCGGGAGGTTGGACAATGAGCAGTTCTTC. As protein: CASSVFVGGRLDNEQFF.

The V and J genes are TRBV18 and TRBJ2-5; 7 positions agree with TRBD2. Looked up from germline, CDR1 is KGHSH and CDR2 is LQKENI. J was trimmed by 1 base and V by 3 bases; bases with no gene match: 2. The CDR3 has 14 amino acids. The DNA for the CDR3 is TGTGCCAGCTCACCGGGCGGGGGCCAAGAGACCCAGTACTTC. Amino acids: CASSPGGGQETQYF.

Comment on this clone: The limits of the CDR3 on the DNA are not certain, so only TCRdb's listed CDR3 is given. V usage is TRBV5-8 and J usage is TRBJ2-6; the table calls TRBD1, which could not be checked here. Including both end residues, the CDR3 is 18 amino acids long. The germline V gene has CDR1 SGHTS and CDR2 YDEGEE. The CDR3 loop reads CASSFGPGGQFRANVLTF.

The chain employs TRBV25-1 and TRBJ1-4, with 7 nucleotides matching TRBD1. This CDR3 comprises 15 residues. The V gene end was trimmed by 6 bases and the J gene end by 3 bases; junction bases not matched to a gene: 7. CDR1 MGHDK and CDR2 SYGVNS come from the germline V gene. CDR3 loop: CASRDHRGANEKLFF. The CDR3 DNA follows: TGTGCCAGCAGGGACCACAGGGGAGCTAATGAAAAACTGTTTTTT.

The V call is TRBV19, the J call TRBJ2-2; the D gene is possibly TRBD1 (5 bases). Germline values: CDR1 LNHDA, CDR2 SQIVND (reference sequence). Trimming pared 1 base from V and 3 bases from J, leaving 6 bases between. This CDR3 has 14 amino acids. The CDR3, as DNA: TGTGCCAGTAGTATAGGGGGCGACACCGGGGAGCTGTTTTTT. It translates to CASSIGGDTGELFF.

The rearrangement uses TRBV6-1 and TRBJ1-5, with no clear D. This CDR3 contains 14 residues. The ends were cut back, 7 bases at V and 1 base at J, with 11 bases in the middle. Germline CDR1 MNHNS, CDR2 SASEGT. CDR3 amino acids: CASKADRSNQPQHF. The CDR3, as DNA: TGTGCCAGCAAAGCGGATCGGAGCAATCAGCCCCAGCATTTT.

This clone was seen only a few times. This sequence joins TRBV11-2 and TRBJ2-5; D is unresolved. Between the trimmed V and J ends, which lost 1 base and 1 base, there was a span of 4 bases. The CDR3 has 13 amino acids. Germline V lookup: CDR1 SGHAT, CDR2 FQNNGV. CDR3 DNA: TGTGCCAGCAGCTTAGCTCTCCAAGAGACCCAGTACTTC. Translating it yields CASSLALQETQYF.

This chain connects TRBV7-3 to TRBJ1-6, with D possibly matching TRBD1 (5 bases). Germline V lookup: CDR1 SGHTA, CDR2 FQGTGA. CDR3 length: 14 residues. The V end lost 1 base, the J end lost 8 bases, and 9 bases lay between the germline ends. CDR3 sequence: CASSLIRGDSPLHF. CDR3 bases: TGTGCCAGCAGCTTAATAAGAGGGGATTCACCCCTCCACTTT.

V is TRBV5-1 and J is TRBJ2-3, with D uncertain. V was cut by 1 base and J by 6 bases, with 9 bases left in between. CDR3 length: 13 residues. In germline, CDR1 is SGHRS, CDR2 YFSETQ. The CDR3 loop is CASSLSYSDTQYF. The CDR3 DNA is TGCGCCAGCAGCTTGTCCTACTCGGATACGCAGTATTTT.

This sequence joins TRBV10-1 and TRBJ2-1; D is perhaps TRBD1 (5 bases). CDR1 is WNHNN and CDR2 is SYGVQD in the germline V gene (reference sequence). V shed 3 bases and J shed 11 bases, with 11 bases lying between them. The CDR3 covers 12 residues. CDR3 region: CASSEGEGKQFF. The CDR3 coding sequence is TGCGCCAGCAGTGAAGGGGAAGGAAAGCAGTTCTTC.

A single count supports this clone. The V and J genes are TRBV7-8 and TRBJ2-3; no clear D gene. The CDR3 has 16 amino acids. Trimming took 0 bases from V and 1 from J, leaving 11 bases between them. From germline, CDR1 is SGHVS and CDR2 FQNEAQ. CDR3 loop: CASSLARRPGTDTQYF. The CDR3 nucleotides are TGTGCCAGCAGCTTAGCAAGACGCCCTGGCACAGATACGCAGTATTTT. Filled out from reference TRBV7-8 and TRBJ2-3, the complete variable domain reads GAGVSQSPRYKVAKRGQDVALRCDPISGHVSLFWYQQALGQGPEFLTYFQNEAQLDKSGLPSDRFFAERPEGSVSTLKIQRTQQEDSAVYLCASSLARRPGTDTQYFGPGTRLTVL.

This clone came up once. The chain uses TRBV18 and TRBJ2-2, with TRBD1 matching over 9 bases. Losses at the gene ends were 1 base for V and 4 bases for J; bases not matched to a gene: 4. The CDR3 runs to 16 residues. Germline CDR1 and CDR2: KGHSH and LQKENI. CDR3 bases: TGTGCCAGCTCACCACAAGGACAGGGGACCACCGGGGAGCTGTTTTTT. Translation gives CASSPQGQGTTGELFF.

This clone was observed a few times. The chain links TRBV9 to TRBJ1-4, with D tentatively TRBD1 (5 bases). This CDR3 has 12 amino acids. Germline assignment: CDR1 SGDLS and CDR2 YYNGEE. Deletions cut 7 bases from V and 8 bases from J, with 12 bases between. The DNA for the CDR3 is TGTGCCAGCGGGACCCCCGACGAAAAACTGTTTTTT. Translated, it gives CASGTPDEKLFF. The whole variable domain, filled in from reference TRBV9 and TRBJ1-4, reads DSGVTQTPKHLITATGQRVTLRCSPRSGDLSVYWYQQSLDQGLQFLIQYYNGEERAKGNILERFSAQQFPDLHSELNLSSLELGDSALYFCASGTPDEKLFFGSGTQLSVL.

The genes are TRBV7-2 and TRBJ2-5; TRBD1 aligns across 8 bases. Germline V gene data show CDR1 as SGHTA and CDR2 as FQGNSA. V gave up 4 bases and J gave up 5 bases; unmatched junction bases: 6. This CDR3 contains 14 residues. For the CDR3, the DNA is TGTGCCAGCAGCTCACGGACAGGGACGGAGACCCAGTACTTC. As protein: CASSSRTGTETQYF.

This sequence joins TRBV11-2 and TRBJ2-1; no clear D gene. From germline, CDR1 is SGHAT and CDR2 FQNNGV. V lost 1 base and J 4 bases, leaving 5 bases between the germline ends. The CDR3 loop spans 13 amino acids. CDR3 loop: CASSLVGYNEQFF. CDR3 in DNA: TGTGCCAGCAGCTTAGTAGGGTACAATGAGCAGTTCTTC.

The rearrangement links TRBV18 to TRBJ1-5; a possible D gene is TRBD1 (6 bases). Germline V gene lookup returns CDR1 KGHSH and CDR2 LQKENI. The ends were cut back, 1 base at V and 3 bases at J, with 16 bases in the middle. The CDR3 covers 17 residues. The CDR3 here is CASSPRDGTTSNQPQHF. As DNA, the CDR3 is TGTGCCAGCTCACCACGGGACGGGACAACTTCCAATCAGCCCCAGCATTTT.